This TCR beta chain was sequenced during a study of cytomegalovirus exposure and HLA in healthy donors. Use of 60 Vbeta and 13 Jbeta primers characterized the PCR. Using immunoSEQ multiplex PCR, the repertoire was profiled, and TCRdb retains in-frame clones only, with some absent. The data hold about 190,000 clones, with roughly 13% observed a single time. This clone turned up a few times. The sequence came from a man aged 45-60 years in good health and CMV-seropositive. The sequenced material came from PBMCs.

The CDR3, as DNA: TGCGCCAGCAGCCAAGAGGGCAGGGGCCACGAGCAGTACTTC. Amino acid sequence: CASSQEGRGHEQYF. The J gene is TRBJ2-7, the V gene TRBV4-3; a possible D gene is TRBD1 (6 bases). The ends were cut back, 0 bases at V and 5 bases at J, with 11 bases in the middle. The germline V gene encodes CDR1 LGHNA and CDR2 YSLEER. The CDR3 sequence is 14 residues long.